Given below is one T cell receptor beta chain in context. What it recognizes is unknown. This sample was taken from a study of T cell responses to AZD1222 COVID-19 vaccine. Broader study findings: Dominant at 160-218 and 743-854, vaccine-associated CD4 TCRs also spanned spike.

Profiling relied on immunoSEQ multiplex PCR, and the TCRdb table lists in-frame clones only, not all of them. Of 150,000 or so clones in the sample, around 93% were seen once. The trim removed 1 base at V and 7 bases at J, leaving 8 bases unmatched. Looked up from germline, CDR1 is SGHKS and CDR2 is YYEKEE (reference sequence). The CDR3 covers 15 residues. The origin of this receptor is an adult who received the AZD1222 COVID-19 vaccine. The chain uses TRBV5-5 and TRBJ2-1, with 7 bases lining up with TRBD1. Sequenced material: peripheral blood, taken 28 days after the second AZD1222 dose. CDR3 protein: CASSLRDRVINEQFF. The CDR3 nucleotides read TGTGCCAGCAGCTTGCGTGACAGGGTTATTAATGAGCAGTTCTTC.